This entry features one T cell receptor (beta chain) sequence. Sequencing used immunoSEQ multiplex PCR; TCRdb keeps in-frame clones, though not all of them. Of 80,000 to 100,000 clones listed, 90% are singletons. The length of the CDR3 is 15 residues. The V gene's germline CDR1 is MNHEY and CDR2 SVGAGI. Trimming took off 6 bases at V and 5 bases at J, with 17 bases between the two ends. The sample belongs to a study of T cell changes during pregnancy in multiple sclerosis. Here the sequenced sample was peripheral blood, taken in the second trimester of pregnancy. The sequence was collected from a female donor in good health, enrolled as a control in a pregnancy study. The rearrangement links TRBV6-5 to TRBJ2-1; D not certain. CDR3 DNA: TGTGCCAGCAGGCTACTAACCAATATCGACAATGAGCAGTTCTTC. Encoded protein: CASRLLTNIDNEQFF.